These 27 T cell receptor beta chains were sequenced from one sample in a study of human T cells and chemical hapten exposure. TCRdb ran MiXCR on the RACE reads and lists one entry per CDR3 protein. The table has approximately 84,000 distinct CDR3 sequences, around 8.7% seen once; the top ten hold around 1.4%. Time point here: healthy volunteer bleed at 6 weeks. The starting material, unfractionated whole blood, was used for total RNA extraction. The sequencing sample was made of whole blood. The receptor set was obtained from a male donor in good health. Some clones in this sample may be carry-over from other donors' samples.

V usage is TRBV7-9 and J usage is TRBJ1-4; TRBD1 matches 11 bases. Germline assignment: CDR1 SEHNR and CDR2 FQNEAQ (reference sequence). The CDR3 loop spans 20 amino acids. Germline trimming cut 3 bases from V and 2 bases from J; bases unmatched to any gene: 14. This chain's CDR3 is CASSFGQGAVFDPTNEKLFF. The CDR3 region has the DNA TGTGCCAGCAGCTTTGGACAGGGGGCCGTCTTCGACCCTACTAATGAAAAACTGTTTTTT.

The genes are TRBV10-3 and TRBJ2-1, with D perhaps matching TRBD1 (9 bases). Trimming took off 6 bases at V and 2 bases at J, with 23 bases between the two ends. CDR1 is ENHRY and CDR2 is SYGVKD in the germline V gene. This CDR3 has 18 amino acids. CDR3: CAIRDRGSTSGPYNEQFF. Written as DNA, the CDR3 is TGTGCCATCAGGGACAGGGGCTCAACTAGCGGCCCCTACAATGAGCAGTTCTTC.

This clonotype was counted only a few times. The chain uses TRBV7-9 and TRBJ1-6; tentatively, D is TRBD1 (5 bases). V was clipped by 4 bases and J by 9 bases, with 16 bases between them. The CDR3 totals 15 residues. Germline-derived CDR1 and CDR2 are SEHNR and FQNEAQ (reference sequence). The DNA of the CDR3 is TGTGCCAGCAGCTCCTTCAGGGAGTTGGGTTCACCCCTCCACTTT. Its protein is CASSSFRELGSPLHF.

This clonotype was seen repeatedly, ten times or more. The chain recombines TRBV7-9 with TRBJ2-1; TRBD2 matches at 11 bases. V lost 4 bases, J lost 5 bases, and 10 bases stayed unmatched. This CDR3 has 17 residues. The V gene's germline CDR1 is SEHNR and CDR2 FQNEAQ (reference sequence). The CDR3 nucleotides are TGTGCCAGCAGCTCAACCTTAGCGGGAGGGCCCCACAATGAGCAGTTCTTC. Its translation is CASSSTLAGGPHNEQFF.

V gene TRBV5-1 combines with J gene TRBJ2-3, with 12 bases aligning to TRBD2. Germline loops: CDR1 SGHRS, CDR2 YFSETQ. The V segment lost 0 bases and the J segment 7 bases; nucleotides outside the gene matches: 15. The CDR3 has 19 residues. CDR3 DNA: TGCGCCAGCAGCTTGGCCTCGAGTCTCGCTAGCGGGAGGGGTAATACGCAGTATTTT. Amino acid sequence: CASSLASSLASGRGNTQYF.

A few counts support this clonotype. The rearrangement uses TRBV2 and TRBJ2-2; D unclear. CDR1 is SNHLY, CDR2 FYNNEI, per germline. V dropped 1 base and J dropped 3 bases, with 3 bases sitting between them. The CDR3 contains 13 residues. The CDR3 is CASSEVYTGELFF. The CDR3 bases are TGTGCCAGCAGTGAAGTGTACACCGGGGAGCTGTTTTTT.

The rearrangement uses TRBV10-3 and TRBJ2-6; 7 bases match TRBD2. In germline, CDR1 is ENHRY, CDR2 SYGVKD. Losses at the gene ends were 2 bases for V and 0 bases for J; bases not matched to a gene: 10. The CDR3 runs 19 residues. The CDR3: CAISEEGQRGHSGANVLTF. CDR3 nucleotide sequence: TGTGCCATCAGTGAGGAGGGCCAGCGGGGTCACTCTGGGGCCAACGTCCTGACTTTC.

V and J are TRBV5-1 and TRBJ1-1; a weak D match, TRBD1 (6 bases). The CDR3 runs to 13 residues. Trimming removed 7 bases at V and 4 bases at J, with 14 bases between. Germline loops: CDR1 SGHRS, CDR2 YFSETQ. As DNA, the CDR3 is TGCGCCAGCGGACGGGGGGCATTCACTGAAGCTTTCTTT. The encoded protein is CASGRGAFTEAFF.

The sample holds a few counts of this clonotype. This sequence joins TRBV5-4 and TRBJ2-7, with 13 bases matching TRBD2. CDR3 length equals 13 residues. V dropped 7 bases and J dropped 5; count of bases not matched to a gene: 3. The germline gives CDR1 SGHNT, CDR2 YYREEE (reference sequence). The CDR3 protein is CASGLAGANEQYF. The CDR3 DNA sequence: TGTGCCAGCGGACTAGCGGGAGCTAACGAGCAGTACTTC.

The rearrangement joins TRBV27 to TRBJ2-2; 9 bases are shared with TRBD1. This CDR3 spans 16 amino acids. V shed 10 bases and J 3 bases; nucleotides not matched to a gene: 12. The germline gives CDR1 MNHEY, CDR2 SMNVEV (reference sequence). The CDR3 here is CAIGSNRGRDTGELFF. CDR3 DNA sequence: TGTGCCATCGGTAGTAACAGGGGGCGGGACACCGGGGAGCTGTTTTTT.

This clonotype came up a few times. The chain is built from TRBV12-5 and TRBJ2-2, with unresolved D. V lost 6 bases and J 1 base, leaving 9 bases between the germline ends. This CDR3 contains 14 residues. The germline CDR1 and CDR2 sequences are LGHNT and FRNRAP. CDR3 sequence: CASGSTRNTGELFF. CDR3 in DNA: TGTGCTAGTGGGAGCACACGGAACACCGGGGAGCTGTTTTTT.

This clonotype was recorded a few times. This chain connects TRBV18 to TRBJ2-3, with a tentative D call TRBD1 (6 bases). V was pared by 3 bases and J by 0 bases, with 10 bases between. Germline-derived CDR1 and CDR2 are KGHSH and LQKENI. CDR3 size: 15 residues. The CDR3 is CASSPTGVSTDTQYF. The CDR3 nucleotides are TGTGCCAGCTCACCGACAGGAGTTAGCACAGATACGCAGTATTTT.

V gene TRBV7-2 combines with J gene TRBJ1-1; TRBD1 matches at 7 bases. Germline V gene sequence: CDR1 SGHTA, CDR2 FQGNSA. V lost 2 bases and J lost 8; bases outside the gene matches: 11. CDR3 length: 15 amino acids. The CDR3 DNA reads TGTGCCAGCAGCTTAAGGGGGCCAGATAGCTCGGAAGCTTTCTTT. Protein product: CASSLRGPDSSEAFF.

This clonotype was recorded at least ten times. The genes are TRBV12-3 or TRBV12-4 and TRBJ1-5, with D unclear. The germline V and J ends were trimmed by 4 bases and 2 bases, with 9 bases remaining between them. The CDR3 covers 14 residues. In DNA, the CDR3 is TGTGCCAGCAGTTATAGGGCCGGCAATCAGCCCCAGCATTTT. This translates into CASSYRAGNQPQHF.

This chain uses TRBV7-9 with TRBJ2-7; 11 positions match TRBD2. Trimming took 2 bases from V and 6 from J; bases not matched to a gene: 9. In germline, CDR1 is SEHNR, CDR2 FQNEAQ (reference sequence). The CDR3 is 16 amino acids. CDR3 nucleotides: TGTGCCAGCAGCTTACTCCGCCTAGCGGGAGGAAGCGAGCAGTACTTC. This sequence encodes CASSLLRLAGGSEQYF.

The V and J genes are TRBV12-3 or TRBV12-4 and TRBJ1-5; TRBD1 matches 11 bases. V was pared by 3 bases and J by 7 bases, with 5 bases of the junction left unmatched. CDR3 length equals 15 residues. Here the CDR3 reads CASSLGQGDGQPQHF. CDR3 in DNA: TGTGCCAGCAGTTTGGGACAGGGGGATGGACAGCCCCAGCATTTT.

This clonotype was seen ten or more times. The J gene is TRBJ2-7, the V gene TRBV6-2 or TRBV6-3, with D uncertain. This CDR3 has 11 amino acids. V lost 6 bases and J lost 3, with 6 bases in between. Germline V CDR1 and CDR2: MNHEY, SVGEGT. CDR3 in amino acids: CASSDNYEQYF. Written as DNA, the CDR3 is TGTGCCAGCAGCGACAACTACGAGCAGTACTTC.

This chain connects TRBV12-3 or TRBV12-4 to TRBJ1-2, with D unresolved. The ends were cut back, 1 base at V and 6 bases at J, with 9 bases in the middle. The CDR3 contains 13 residues. CDR3 sequence: CASSLGAGDGYTF. The CDR3 nucleotides are TGTGCCAGCAGTTTAGGGGCTGGGGATGGCTACACCTTC.

In its sample, this clonotype was seen many times. The J gene is TRBJ1-1, the V gene TRBV30; D is unclear. The germline V gene has CDR1 GTSNPN and CDR2 SVGIG (reference sequence). Between the trimmed V and J ends, which lost 8 bases and 3 bases, there was a span of 7 bases. The length of the CDR3 is 10 residues. The CDR3 loop is CASRDTEAFF. In DNA, the CDR3 is TGTGCCAGCCGGGACACTGAAGCTTTCTTT.

This clonotype occurred many times. This chain uses TRBV11-2 with TRBJ2-3; 7 nucleotides agree with TRBD2. CDR1 SGHAT and CDR2 FQNNGV come from the germline V gene. The J segment lost 6 bases and the V segment lost 0 bases, leaving 15 bases of the junction unmatched. This CDR3 spans 18 amino acids. CDR3 residues: CASSLDLMGDYPGDTQYF. The CDR3 DNA follows: TGTGCCAGCAGCTTAGATCTGATGGGGGACTACCCGGGGGATACGCAGTATTTT.

The chain employs TRBV29-1 and TRBJ1-1; D unclear. V lost 7 bases to trimming and J lost 4 bases, with 7 bases between them. The CDR3 is 10 amino acids. Germline V gives CDR1 SQVTM, CDR2 ANQGSEA. The CDR3 DNA reads TGCAGCGCCGACACCACTGAAGCTTTCTTT. Residues: CSADTTEAFF. The full variable domain, rest sourced from reference TRBV29-1 and TRBJ1-1, is SAVISQKPSRDICQRGTSLTIQCQVDSQVTMMFWYRQQPGQSLTLIATANQGSEATYESGFVIDKFPISRPNLTFSTLTVSNMSPEDSSIYLCSADTTEAFFGQGTRLTVV.

This chain links TRBV6-5 with TRBJ2-3, with D perhaps TRBD2 (5 bases). V was clipped by 5 bases and J by 3 bases, with 9 bases between them. Germline CDR1 MNHEY, CDR2 SVGAGI. The CDR3 is 13 amino acids. The CDR3 loop is CASSRRITDTQYF. The CDR3 region has the DNA TGTGCCAGCAGTCGGAGGATAACAGATACGCAGTATTTT.

The rearrangement joins TRBV6-6 to TRBJ1-4, with D possibly being TRBD1 (5 bases). From germline, CDR1 is MNHNY and CDR2 SVGAGI (reference sequence). The CDR3 spans 15 residues. The V gene lost 4 bases and the J gene lost 8 bases, with 17 bases spanning the gap. The CDR3 DNA follows: TGTGCCAGCAGTTCCACGAGGGGCATTGAGGAAAAACTGTTTTTT. The encoded protein is CASSSTRGIEEKLFF.

This clonotype was counted at least ten times. This chain links TRBV4-2 with TRBJ1-2; D is unclear. V was cut by 0 bases and J by 4 bases, with 9 bases left in between. The length of the CDR3 is 14 residues. Germline CDR1 reads LGHNA; CDR2 reads YNFKEQ. CDR3 in DNA: TGTGCCAGCAGCCAAGACAAGTTGTCCTATGGCTACACCTTC. This gives the protein CASSQDKLSYGYTF.

The gene calls are TRBV12-3 or TRBV12-4 and TRBJ2-7, with 7 bases lining up with TRBD1. V was clipped by 6 bases and J by 0 bases; unmatched bases: 5. The CDR3 length is 14 residues. The CDR3 DNA is TGTGCCAGCAGCCCCGACAGGGTCTCCTACGAGCAGTACTTC. Its protein product is CASSPDRVSYEQYF.

This clonotype was seen only a few times. The V and J genes are TRBV27 and TRBJ2-5; no definite D call. CDR1 is MNHEY and CDR2 is SMNVEV in the germline V gene (reference sequence). The V and J ends lost 2 bases and 2 bases respectively, with 12 bases between them. The CDR3 covers 15 residues. The CDR3 loop is CASSLKYTEQETQYF. CDR3 nucleotide sequence: TGTGCCAGCAGTTTAAAGTATACAGAGCAAGAGACCCAGTACTTC.

The genes are TRBV11-3 and TRBJ2-3; TRBD2 matches 11 bases. The CDR3 contains 17 residues. V gave up 1 base and J gave up 4 bases; unmatched junction bases: 7. In germline, CDR1 is SGHNT, CDR2 YENEEA. CDR3 residues: CASSLGRLAGLADTQYF. In DNA, the CDR3 is TGTGCCAGCAGCTTAGGACGACTAGCGGGACTCGCAGATACGCAGTATTTT.